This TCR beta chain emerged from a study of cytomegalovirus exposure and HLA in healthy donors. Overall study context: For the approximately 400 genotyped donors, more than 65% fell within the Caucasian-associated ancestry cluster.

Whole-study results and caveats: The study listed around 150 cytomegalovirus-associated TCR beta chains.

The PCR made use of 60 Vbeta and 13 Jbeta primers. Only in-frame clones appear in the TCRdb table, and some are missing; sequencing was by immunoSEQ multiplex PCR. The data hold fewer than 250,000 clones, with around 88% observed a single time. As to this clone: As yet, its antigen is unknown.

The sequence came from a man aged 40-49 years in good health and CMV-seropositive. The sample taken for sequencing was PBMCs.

CDR3 sequence (DNA): TGTGCCAGCAGTGGCAGGGACTTGGGTCAGCCCCAGCATTTT. Protein: CASSGRDLGQPQHF. The chain combines TRBV2 with TRBJ1-5, with D possibly being TRBD1 (5 bases). CDR3 size: 14 residues. Germline V gene data show CDR1 as SNHLY and CDR2 as FYNNEI. The V and J ends lost 4 bases and 6 bases respectively, with 13 bases between them.